The rows below give T cell receptor beta chains drawn from one sample of a study of blood T cell repertoires in COVID-19. Sequencing was performed with immunoSEQ multiplex PCR; in TCRdb, only in-frame clones are kept and a portion is missing. The sample lists 200,000 or so clones, 80% to 90% occurring once. Source material: PBMCs or T cells enriched from blood (not recorded which). The source is a woman between 18 and 29 years old in a cohort exposed to, infected with or recovered from COVID-19 (not recorded which). Each CDR3 is given with its conserved first and last residue. D genes are given only for firm matches. Rows may omit the clone size; those that give it use once, few, many or a size class.

j_call clone_size v_call d_call cdr3_length cdr3_nt cdr3_aa
TRBJ2-5 - TRBV5-6 - 16 TGTGCCAGCAGCTTCCCTTTTACAGGGCCCAGGGAGACCCAGTACTTC CASSFPFTGPRETQYF
TRBJ2-3 once TRBV6-5 TRBD2 15 TGTGCCAGCAGAGGTATAGCGGGGGGGCTGGATACGCAGTATTTT CASRGIAGGLDTQYF
TRBJ1-5 - TRBV2 TRBD1 16 TGTGCCAGCAGTGAATTTTCGGGACAGGCCAATCAGCCCCAGCATTTT CASSEFSGQANQPQHF
TRBJ2-7 - TRBV3-1/TRBV3-2 TRBD2 15 TGTGCCAGCAGCAACCTACTAGCGGGAGAAAACGAGCAGTACTTC CASSNLLAGENEQYF
TRBJ1-4 once TRBV3-1/TRBV3-2 - 15 TGTGCCAGCAGCCGTCGAAGGGGAACTAATGAAAAACTGTTTTTT CASSRRRGTNEKLFF
TRBJ1-6 - TRBV5-1 - 16 TGCGCCAGCAGCTCGGGCCGCCGGGAGGATAATTCACCCCTCCACTTT CASSSGRREDNSPLHF
TRBJ2-7 - TRBV5-1 TRBD1 17 TGCGCCAGCAGCTTGGGGTCCTCGGGACAGTGGGCCGAAGAGCAGTACTTC CASSLGSSGQWAEEQYF
TRBJ1-2 once TRBV6-1 - 15 TGTGCCAGCAGTGAAGCAACCGGAGCTAACTATGGCTACACCTTC CASSEATGANYGYTF
TRBJ1-2 few TRBV24-1 - 13 TGTGCCACCAGTGATCCCCAGGGGAAAGGCTACACCTTC CATSDPQGKGYTF
TRBJ1-1 - TRBV10-2 - 14 TGCGCCAGCAGCAGTGAGCAGGGAAACACTGAAGCTTTCTTT CASSSEQGNTEAFF
TRBJ2-5 - TRBV24-1 - 15 TGTGCCACCAGTGATAATACAGAAACTCAAGAGACCCAGTACTTC CATSDNTETQETQYF
TRBJ2-7 - TRBV5-6 - 14 TGTGCCAGCAGCCCAGCCGAGCGGAGCTACGAGCAGTACTTC CASSPAERSYEQYF
TRBJ1-2 once TRBV5-8 - 12 TGTGCCAGCAGCTTAACGAGCTATGGCTACACCTTC CASSLTSYGYTF
TRBJ1-3 - TRBV9 - 15 TGTGCCAGCAGCGGACGGAGTTTCTCTGGAAACACCATATATTTT CASSGRSFSGNTIYF
TRBJ2-7 - TRBV2 - 13 TGTGCCAGCAGGGGGCACCTAAACTACGAGCAGTACTTC CASRGHLNYEQYF
TRBJ1-2 - TRBV5-1 - 14 TGCGCCAGCAGCTTGGTGGACAGCGGGGGCGGCTACACCTTC CASSLVDSGGGYTF
TRBJ1-1 - TRBV19 - 15 TGTGCCAGTAATATGCGGCCCAGGGGGAACACTGAAGCTTTCTTT CASNMRPRGNTEAFF
TRBJ2-3 - TRBV5-1 - 19 TGCGCCAGCAGCTTGGTGGTGGCCCTAACACAGGGAAGCACAGATACGCAGTATTTT CASSLVVALTQGSTDTQYF
TRBJ2-7 - TRBV10-2 TRBD1 12 TGCGCCAGCAGTGGGACAGGGAGCGAGCAGTACTTC CASSGTGSEQYF
TRBJ2-4 - TRBV6-1 TRBD1 14 TGTGCCAGCAGTCCCGGACAGGGGCATGTTGTTCAGTACTTC CASSPGQGHVVQYF
TRBJ2-1 once TRBV6-6 - 12 TGTGCCAGCAGTGACGACAGGTTTGAGCAGTTCTTC CASSDDRFEQFF